This T cell receptor (beta chain) was identified in a study of shared clonotypes between healthy human individuals. Broader study findings: Approximately 5.4% of naive CD4 clonotypes were common to several donors. The study found lower generation probabilities in non-shared clonotypes than in those shared by all four donors.

Note on this clone: The antigen remains unidentified.

Over several immunoSEQ plates, each subset's genomic DNA was distributed in even portions. Sequencing was performed with immunoSEQ multiplex PCR; in TCRdb, only in-frame clones are kept and a portion is missing. The table records approximately 2.1 million clones, just over 90% of them present only once. The CDR3 covers 14 residues. Germline V gene data show CDR1 as MDHEN and CDR2 as SYDVKM. Unmatched junction bases numbered 11, after V lost 4 bases and J lost 10 bases. CD45RA+ naive and CD45RA-negative memory subsets were separated from CD4+ cells. The receptor was derived from a man between 18 and 35 years old in good health. Some clones in this sample may be carry-over from other donors' samples. The chain is built from TRBV28 and TRBJ1-1, with TRBD1 identical over 8 bases. Specimen: naive CD4+ T cells from PBMCs. Described subset: CD45RA+ positively selected. The CDR3 spells CASSSPGGYFGAFF. As DNA, the CDR3 is TGTGCCAGCAGTTCGCCAGGGGGCTATTTTGGAGCTTTCTTT.